The entry below describes one T cell receptor (beta chain). Germline V gene lookup returns CDR1 LNHDA and CDR2 SQIVND (reference sequence). With V trimmed by 3 bases and J by 3 bases, 5 bases remained unmatched. This CDR3 spans 15 amino acids. Clones were sequenced by immunoSEQ multiplex PCR, and TCRdb holds only the in-frame ones, with some missing. The profile shows some 26,000 clones, over 60% of them singletons. This entry is derived from a study of blood T cell repertoires in COVID-19. Study context: Specimens from acute and convalescent COVID-19 originated in the United States, Italy and Spain. T cells, B-cell-depleted T cells, or PBMCs provided the cDNA or gDNA that served as material.

The chain recombines TRBV19 with TRBJ2-5; 9 nucleotides line up with TRBD1. The TCR comes from a woman older than 75 with acute or convalescent COVID-19. The sample was peripheral blood. CDR3 DNA sequence: TGTGCCAGTAGTATGGTAGGGACAGGGAAAGAGACCCAGTACTTC. It codes for CASSMVGTGKETQYF.